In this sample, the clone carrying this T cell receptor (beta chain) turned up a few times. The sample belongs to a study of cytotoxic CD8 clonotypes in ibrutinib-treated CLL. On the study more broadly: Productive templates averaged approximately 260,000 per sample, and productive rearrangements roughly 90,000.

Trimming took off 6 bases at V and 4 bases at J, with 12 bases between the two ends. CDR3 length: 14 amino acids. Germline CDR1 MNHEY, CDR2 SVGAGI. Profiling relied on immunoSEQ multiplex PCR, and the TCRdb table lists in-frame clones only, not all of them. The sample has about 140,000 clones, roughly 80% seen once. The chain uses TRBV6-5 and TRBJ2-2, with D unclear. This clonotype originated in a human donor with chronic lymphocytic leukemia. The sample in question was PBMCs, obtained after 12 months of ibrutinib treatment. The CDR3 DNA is TGTGCCAGCAGGAACGCCGAAGGCACCGGGGAGCTGTTTTTT. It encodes CASRNAEGTGELFF.